This TCR beta chain was sequenced during a study of T cell repertoires in cytomegalovirus infection. Overall study findings and caveats: There were HLA-C-restricted CMV-specific TCR beta clonotypes dominating the ex vivo response. Cumulative frequency (of public TCR beta family members) identified carriers of CMV plus the relevant HLA.

With respect to this clonotype: The antigen is unknown.

One entry per CDR3 protein, called by TCRdb with MiXCR from the reads. The table lists around 710,000 distinct CDR3 sequences, around 29% of them singletons. CDR3 length equals 13 residues. V was pared by 1 base and J by 7 bases, with 7 bases between. In germline, CDR1 is MDHEN, CDR2 SYDVKM. The material sequenced was cultured CD8+ T cells from PBMCs, taken from culture after CMV antigen stimulation. The chain couples TRBV28 to TRBJ2-2; D gene ambiguous. This receptor was taken from a human donor in good health (CMV status not recorded). Some clones in this sample may be carry-over from other donors' samples. Here the CDR3 DNA reads TGTGCCAGCAGTTTATCGCGCAGCGGGGAGCTGTTTTTT. Translated: CASSLSRSGELFF.